The rows below give T cell receptor beta chains drawn from one sample of a study of T cells in Graves' hyperthyroidism and ophthalmopathy. TCRdb called the multiplex PCR reads again in MiXCR, with one record for every CDR3 protein. The data show 300,000 to 450,000 distinct CDR3 sequences, 20% to 25% seen once. Sequencing was performed on blood. Receptors originate from a man in his fifties or sixties with Graves' hyperthyroidism. CDR3s include the opening cysteine and the closing phenylalanine or tryptophan. The D gene is left open where the match is weak. Clone size is not always given. Where it is, it says once, few, many or a class for expanded clones.

>TRBV20-1|TRBJ2-1|few|NA
TGCAGTGCTAGTGTCTTCGGCGGGGATTACAATGAGCAGTTCTTC
CSASVFGGDYNEQFF
>TRBV12-3/TRBV12-4|TRBJ1-4|NA|NA
TGTGCCAGCCGTTCTGGGGGTGCAACTAATGAAAAACTGTTTTTT
CASRSGGATNEKLFF
>TRBV28|TRBJ2-5|many|NA
TGTGCCAGCAGACCAACAGGCCTGGAGACCCAGTACTTC
CASRPTGLETQYF
>TRBV5-1|TRBJ2-4|NA|NA
TGCGCCAGCGCGGCTAGCGAACCCAACATTCAGTACTTC
CASAASEPNIQYF
>TRBV7-2|TRBJ2-1|many|NA
TGTGCCAGCAGCTTAGGCCCCCCCGACTACAATGAGCAGTTCTTC
CASSLGPPDYNEQFF
>TRBV19|TRBJ2-3|NA|NA
TGTGCCACCCAATCGGGTAGCGGTGGCACAGATACGCAGTATTTT
CATQSGSGGTDTQYF
>TRBV29-1|TRBJ2-5|few|TRBD2
TGCAGCGTTGTCCGCCTAGCGGGAGTTGCTGAGACCCAGTACTTC
CSVVRLAGVAETQYF
>TRBV20-1|TRBJ2-1|NA|TRBD2
TGCAGTGCTATTGCGGGAGGGCCTAGGAATGAGCAGTTCTTC
CSAIAGGPRNEQFF
>TRBV5-1|TRBJ2-7|few|NA
TGCGCCAGCAGCCCGGTTCGACAGTACTTC
CASSPVRQYF
>TRBV7-9|TRBJ2-7|many|NA
TGTGCCAGCAGCTTAGGGGGGGCATCCTTTCCCTACGAGCAGTACTTC
CASSLGGASFPYEQYF
>TRBV29-1|TRBJ2-3|NA|NA
TGCAGCGTAGCTGCACTAGCTGCTAGCACAGATACGCAGTATTTT
CSVAALAASTDTQYF
>TRBV27|TRBJ2-3|many|NA
TGTGCCAGCAGCCGCGGCTCTACAAGCACAGATACGCAGTATTTT
CASSRGSTSTDTQYF
>TRBV2|TRBJ1-2|NA|TRBD1
TGTGCCAGCAGCGCCCGGGACAGGGACGGCTACACCTTC
CASSARDRDGYTF
>TRBV11-2|TRBJ2-1|NA|NA
TGTGCCAGCAGCTTAGTTTCGGGGCCTTACAATGAGCAGTTCTTC
CASSLVSGPYNEQFF
>TRBV12-3/TRBV12-4|TRBJ1-6|NA|NA
TGTGCCAGCAGGGACAGTTTTGATTCACCCCTCCACTTT
CASRDSFDSPLHF
>TRBV12-3/TRBV12-4|TRBJ1-1|many|NA
TGTGCCAGCAGTCCCGCTCGGGGCACTGAAGCTTTCTTT
CASSPARGTEAFF
>TRBV6-1|TRBJ1-1|NA|TRBD1
TGTGCCAGCAGTGAATTACCCGGGACAGGGGGTGTAGCTTTCTTT
CASSELPGTGGVAFF
>TRBV28|TRBJ1-2|few|TRBD1
TGTGCCAGCAGTTGGGGACAGGAGAACTATGGCTACACCTTC
CASSWGQENYGYTF
>TRBV2|TRBJ2-2|NA|TRBD2
TGTGCCAGCAGTCTAAAGGGACTAGCGGGAGGAATCGTTGGCACCGGGGAGCTGTTTTTT
CASSLKGLAGGIVGTGELFF
>TRBV19|TRBJ2-1|NA|TRBD2
TGTGCCAGTAGTATAGTGGAGGGACTAGCGGGAGGGCGAGGGAATGAGCAGTTCTTC
CASSIVEGLAGGRGNEQFF
>TRBV7-9|TRBJ2-7|NA|NA
TGTGCCAGCAACTTAGCCCGTAACTACGAGCAGTACTTC
CASNLARNYEQYF
>TRBV7-3|TRBJ2-5|many|NA
TGTGCCAGCAGCTTAGTGGGGGGCGAGACCCAGTACTTC
CASSLVGGETQYF
>TRBV27|TRBJ2-1|few|NA
TGTGCCAGCAGTTTATCGAGTAGGGATGAGCAGTTCTTC
CASSLSSRDEQFF
>TRBV7-2|TRBJ2-7|many|TRBD2
TGTGCCAGCAGCTCTCGACTAGCGGTCTCCTACGAGCAGTACTTC
CASSSRLAVSYEQYF
>TRBV12-5|TRBJ2-1|NA|TRBD2
TGTGCTAGTGGTTTGCATAGCGGGAGATTCGATGAGCAGTTCTTC
CASGLHSGRFDEQFF
>TRBV5-8|TRBJ1-1|few|NA
TGTGCCAGCAGCTTGGAGTGGACGGCGATGAACACTGAAGCTTTCTTT
CASSLEWTAMNTEAFF
>TRBV29-1|TRBJ2-1|once|TRBD2
TGCAGCGTATTAGCGGGAGGATCCAATGAGCGGTTCTTC
CSVLAGGSNERFF
>TRBV27|TRBJ1-5|NA|TRBD1
TGTGCCAGCAGTTTATCAGGGGGCAGCCAGCCCCAGCATTTT
CASSLSGGSQPQHF
>TRBV11-2|TRBJ2-5|few|TRBD1
TGTGCCAGCAGCTCGGACAGGGTCGAGACCCAGTACTTC
CASSSDRVETQYF
>TRBV9|TRBJ2-1|NA|TRBD2
TGTGCCAGCAGCGTGGCCCAGCGGGAGGGCGAGTACAATGAGCAGTTCTTC
CASSVAQREGEYNEQFF
>TRBV7-2|TRBJ1-1|few|NA
TGTGCCAGCAGCTTATTTTACGAAGCTTTCTTT
CASSLFYEAFF
>TRBV6-1|TRBJ2-3|NA|NA
TGTGCCAGCAGACCCCCTAATACGCAGTATTTT
CASRPPNTQYF
>TRBV10-1|TRBJ2-1|few|NA
TGCGCCAGCAGTCCGGGCCAAGCTGGCGACAATGAGCAGTTCTTC
CASSPGQAGDNEQFF
>TRBV11-1|TRBJ2-7|NA|TRBD2
TGTGCCAGCAGCTGGGAGGTAGCGGGAGTTGCCTACGAGCAGTACTTC
CASSWEVAGVAYEQYF
>TRBV6-1|TRBJ1-1|NA|NA
TGTGCCAGCAGTGACACAGCGACGAACACTGAAGCTTTCTTT
CASSDTATNTEAFF
>TRBV7-2|TRBJ2-3|NA|NA
TGTCCCAGCAGCCCAGACGGAGGAGATACGCAGTATTTT
CPSSPDGGDTQYF
>TRBV7-9|TRBJ2-7|many|NA
TGTGCCAGCAGCTTATCTCGGACAGACTTTGCCTACGAGCAGTACTTC
CASSLSRTDFAYEQYF
>TRBV10-3|TRBJ2-3|few|TRBD2
TGTGCCACCCAACTAGCGGGAGCCGGCACAGATACGCAGTATTTT
CATQLAGAGTDTQYF
>TRBV24-1|TRBJ2-7|NA|NA
TGTGCCACCAGTGATTCCTCGGACAGTTCCTACGAGCAGTACTTC
CATSDSSDSSYEQYF
>TRBV5-8|TRBJ2-4|few|NA
TGTGCCAGCAGCTTGGACAGTCGACCATTAGCCAAAAACATTCAGTACTTC
CASSLDSRPLAKNIQYF
>TRBV12-3/TRBV12-4|TRBJ1-1|many|NA
TGTGCCAGCAGCCCGACCAGAGGGAACACTGAAGCTTTCTTT
CASSPTRGNTEAFF
>TRBV7-8|TRBJ2-1|NA|NA
TGTGCCAGCAGCTTTCTGGCGGGAAGCTCCTACAATGAGCAGTTCTTC
CASSFLAGSSYNEQFF
>TRBV20-1|TRBJ2-7|NA|NA
TGCAGTGCTAGAACTCGGTTCGAGGGCGAGCAGTACTTC
CSARTRFEGEQYF
>TRBV2|TRBJ2-4|many|NA
TGTGCCAGCAGTGAAAGCTGGGCCAAAAACATTCAGTACTTC
CASSESWAKNIQYF
>TRBV4-1|TRBJ2-7|few|TRBD1
TGCGCCAGCAGCCACTCAAGTCCCGGGACAGCTCAATCCTACGAGCAGTACTTC
CASSHSSPGTAQSYEQYF
>TRBV5-1|TRBJ2-7|many|NA
TGCGCCAGCAGCTCCGGGACATCGGTATCCTACGAGCAGTACTTC
CASSSGTSVSYEQYF
>TRBV2|TRBJ2-7|many|NA
TGTGCCAGCAAACAGGGCCAAGCTTATTCCTCCGAGCAGTACTTC
CASKQGQAYSSEQYF
>TRBV12-3/TRBV12-4|TRBJ2-3|NA|NA
TGTGCCAGCAGTCCCCGACGCCTGGGCACAGATACGCAGTATTTT
CASSPRRLGTDTQYF
>TRBV12-3/TRBV12-4|TRBJ2-3|many|TRBD2
TGTGCCAGCAGTCTAGCGGGAGGCCCCACAGATACGCAGTATTTT
CASSLAGGPTDTQYF
>TRBV7-2|TRBJ2-3|many|NA
TGTGCCAGCAGCTTAGGCAGGGATACGCAGTATTTT
CASSLGRDTQYF
>TRBV20-1|TRBJ2-5|NA|TRBD2
TGCAGTGCTAGAGGAGGAGCGGGAGGACAAGAGACCCAGTACTTC
CSARGGAGGQETQYF
>TRBV2|TRBJ2-5|many|NA
TGTGCCAGCAGTGAAACGGGAGTACCGCAAGAGACCCAGTACTTC
CASSETGVPQETQYF
>TRBV5-1|TRBJ2-7|NA|NA
TGCGCCAGCAGCTTGGTAGGGGAGGTCACCTACGAGCAGTACTTC
CASSLVGEVTYEQYF